Below, 28 T cell receptor beta chains from the same sample are listed, as sequenced in a study of T cells in Graves' hyperthyroidism and ophthalmopathy. Amplification yielded TCR beta CDR3 regions, with RNA transcripts as the source. A first-round RT-PCR of the TCR CDR3 used the HTBI primer set. TCRdb processed the multiplex PCR reads anew with MiXCR; each CDR3 protein has one entry. This sample has almost 250,000 distinct CDR3 sequences, with 24% found just once. Sequencing was done on a sample of blood. Receptors originate from a woman aged 35 to 49 with Graves' ophthalmopathy.

The CDR3 DNA sequence: TGTGCCAGCAGTCTTCGGGTCTGGGAGCCCCAGCATTTT. Residues: CASSLRVWEPQHF. V usage is TRBV12-3 or TRBV12-4 and J usage is TRBJ1-5; D remains ambiguous. Trimming pared 5 bases from V and 8 bases from J, leaving 13 bases between. The CDR3 loop spans 13 amino acids.

The sample holds many counts of this clonotype. CDR3 DNA sequence: TGTGCCAGCAGCGGGACCGGAGGTTATCAGCCCCAGCATTTT. Residues: CASSGTGGYQPQHF. The J gene is TRBJ1-5, the V gene TRBV6-1, with a weak D call TRBD1 (5 bases). Germline V gene lookup returns CDR1 MNHNS and CDR2 SASEGT. This CDR3 has 14 amino acids. V lost 6 bases to trimming and J lost 5 bases, with 14 bases between them.

This clonotype was detected ten times or more. CDR3 in DNA: TGCAGTGCTAGAGATCAACGAGGGGGAGGGGGAAACACCATATATTTT. Encoded protein: CSARDQRGGGGNTIYF. V is TRBV20-1 and J is TRBJ1-3; D is possibly TRBD1 (6 bases). Per germline, CDR1 DFQATT and CDR2 SNEGSKA (reference sequence). CDR3 length: 16 amino acids. Trimming removed 0 bases from V and 4 bases from J, with 16 bases in between.

This clonotype showed up just a few times. This may arise from a read error, as a much more abundant clone is one base away. The chain has TRBV20-1 and TRBJ2-7; TRBD2 matches 7 bases. V lost 2 bases, J lost 6 bases, and 10 bases stayed unmatched. This CDR3 is 14 amino acids long. Germline V lookup: CDR1 DFQATT, CDR2 SNEGSKA (reference sequence). CDR3 bases: TGCAGTGCTAGATCCCGGATAGGGAGGGGCGAGCAGTACTTC. This encodes CSARSRIGRGEQYF.

The chain uses TRBV12-3 or TRBV12-4 and TRBJ2-7, with D perhaps assigned TRBD1 or TRBD2 (5 bases each). Trimming cost V 7 bases and J 5 bases, with 12 bases left between them. The CDR3 totals 12 residues. CDR3 nucleotides: TGTGCCAGCACCGGGACCTATAACGAGCAGTACTTC. Residues: CASTGTYNEQYF.

This clonotype occurred many times. The chain carries TRBV19 and TRBJ2-4; no reliable D call. CDR1 and CDR2 from the germline V gene are LNHDA and SQIVND (reference sequence). The CDR3 is made up of 13 amino acids. Trimming removed 3 bases at V and 2 bases at J, with 5 bases between. CDR3 nucleotides: TGTGCCAGTAGTATGTCCTCCAAAAACATTCAGTACTTC. Its translation is CASSMSSKNIQYF.

In regard to this clonotype: It is unclear where the CDR3 begins or ends on the DNA, so no DNA is shown, and the CDR3 is as TCRdb lists it. The chain joins TRBV27 to TRBJ2-2; TRBD2, the table's D call, was not compared with the DNA. Germline values: CDR1 MNHEY, CDR2 SMNVEV (reference sequence). The CDR3 is 15 residues long, ends included. The chain's CDR3 is CASRTWAQGTGELSF.

This clonotype was observed many times. The chain employs TRBV2 and TRBJ2-2; D remains ambiguous. Per the germline V gene, CDR1 is SNHLY and CDR2 is FYNNEI. The CDR3 extends over 14 amino acids. V was trimmed by 6 bases and J by 1 base, leaving 9 bases between them. The CDR3 spells CASSPDVNTGELFF. CDR3 nucleotides: TGTGCCAGCAGCCCGGACGTGAACACCGGGGAGCTGTTTTTT.

The chain couples TRBV5-6 to TRBJ2-7, with a weak D call TRBD1 (5 bases). The V gene's germline CDR1 is SGHDT and CDR2 YYEEEE. Trimming took 1 base from V and 3 from J, leaving 11 bases between them. The CDR3 extends over 14 amino acids. This CDR3 is CASSLFGADYEQYF. The DNA for the CDR3 is TGTGCCAGCAGCTTGTTTGGGGCAGACTACGAGCAGTACTTC.

About this clonotype: At one end the junction does not follow the germline gene, possibly because of a read error. V and J are TRBV7-2 and TRBJ2-7, with 10 bases fitting TRBD2. The CDR3 covers 14 residues. The germline V gene encodes CDR1 SGHTA and CDR2 FQGNSA. The CDR3 spells CASSVAGGHYEQYF. The CDR3 nucleotides are TGTGCCAGCAGCGTAGCGGGGGGACACTACGAGCAGTACTTC.

CDR3 sequence (DNA): TGTGCCAGTAGTAGCCGGGACAGGGGGCTTGGCAATCAGCCCCAGCATTTT. Translating gives CASSSRDRGLGNQPQHF. The chain recombines TRBV19 with TRBJ1-5; TRBD1 matches at 12 bases. Germline V CDR1 and CDR2: LNHDA, SQIVND (reference sequence). V shed 4 bases, J shed 2 bases, and the junction held 6 bases outside the gene matches. The CDR3 covers 17 residues.

This clonotype was seen a few times. A much larger clone differs from this one at a single base, so this may be a read error. This chain links TRBV7-9 with TRBJ1-2, with D tentatively TRBD1 (6 bases). The CDR3 covers 15 residues. CDR1 SEHNR and CDR2 FQNEAQ come from the germline V gene (reference sequence). The CDR3 loop reads CVSSLVLPGVYGYTF. Here the CDR3 DNA reads TGTGTCAGCAGCTTAGTTTTGCCAGGGGTCTATGGCTACACCTTC.

This clonotype was counted at least ten times. The chain recombines TRBV12-3 or TRBV12-4 with TRBJ1-1; D not resolved. Trimming removed 6 bases from V and 4 bases from J, with 12 bases in between. This CDR3 has 13 residues. The CDR3 protein is CASSPHESTEAFF. CDR3 DNA: TGTGCCAGCAGCCCCCATGAGAGCACTGAAGCTTTCTTT.

This clonotype showed up many times. This CDR3 reads CNALGIGTGGYTGELFF. The CDR3 DNA sequence: TGCAATGCCCTCGGGATCGGGACAGGGGGTTACACCGGGGAGCTGTTTTTT. The rearrangement uses TRBV20-1 and TRBJ2-2, with 11 nucleotides matching TRBD1. CDR3 length: 17 amino acids. In germline, CDR1 is DFQATT, CDR2 SNEGSKA (reference sequence).

This clonotype was found many times. The chain is built from TRBV2 and TRBJ2-2, with 8 bases fitting TRBD1. The length of the CDR3 is 15 residues. The V gene's germline CDR1 is SNHLY and CDR2 FYNNEI. The junction had 10 bases not matched to a gene; V was cut back by 6 bases and J by 7 bases. This CDR3 reads CASRGTDRASGELFF. The CDR3 region has the DNA TGTGCCAGCAGGGGGACGGACAGGGCGAGCGGGGAGCTGTTTTTT.

This clonotype was detected ten times or more. The rearrangement links TRBV5-1 to TRBJ1-2; TRBD1 is a possible D gene (6 bases). This CDR3 region has 14 residues. CDR1 SGHRS and CDR2 YFSETQ come from the germline V gene. V lost 4 bases and J 7 bases, leaving 17 bases between the germline ends. The chain's CDR3 is CASSPGEGVVGYTF. CDR3 bases: TGCGCCAGCAGCCCTGGGGAGGGGGTTGTTGGCTACACCTTC.

The sample holds many counts of this clonotype. The chain employs TRBV2 and TRBJ1-1; 7 bases line up with TRBD1. The CDR3 loop spans 15 amino acids. V dropped 4 bases and J dropped 0; count of bases not matched to a gene: 5. In germline, CDR1 is SNHLY, CDR2 FYNNEI. The CDR3 sequence is CASSAPGQMNTEAFF. The CDR3 DNA sequence: TGTGCCAGCAGTGCCCCGGGACAGATGAACACTGAAGCTTTCTTT. The full variable domain, rest sourced from reference TRBV2 and TRBJ1-1, is EPEVTQTPSHQVTQMGQEVILRCVPISNHLYFYWYRQILGQKVEFLVSFYNNEISEKSEIFDDQFSVERPDGSNFTLKIRSTKLEDSAMYFCASSAPGQMNTEAFFGQGTRLTVV.

This clonotype was recorded at least ten times. This chain uses TRBV5-5 with TRBJ1-2, with D maybe TRBD1 (6 bases). Looked up from germline, CDR1 is SGHKS and CDR2 is YYEKEE (reference sequence). This CDR3 contains 14 residues. V was pared by 0 bases and J by 7 bases, with 13 bases between. CDR3 sequence: CASSLEVQGGGYTF. The CDR3 DNA reads TGTGCCAGCAGCTTGGAGGTACAGGGAGGTGGCTACACCTTC.

In this sample, this clonotype turned up many times. The gene calls are TRBV12-3 or TRBV12-4 and TRBJ2-5; D gene uncertain. CDR3 length equals 14 residues. Trimming cost V 5 bases and J 3 bases, with 13 bases left between them. CDR3 in DNA: TGTGCCAGCAGTGCCGCCACCTCAAAAGAGACCCAGTACTTC. Translated, it gives CASSAATSKETQYF.

This clonotype was seen ten or more times. Written as DNA, the CDR3 is TGTGCCATCAGAGGGACAGGGGAGAGGGCTGAAGCTTTCTTT. This gives the protein CAIRGTGERAEAFF. The chain joins TRBV10-3 to TRBJ1-1, with 10 bases aligning to TRBD1. V was pared by 6 bases and J by 6 bases, with 7 bases of the junction left unmatched. The length of the CDR3 is 14 residues. Germline V gene sequence: CDR1 ENHRY, CDR2 SYGVKD.

This clonotype has just a few counts. The genes are TRBV6-5 and TRBJ2-7, with no clear D. The V gene's germline CDR1 is MNHEY and CDR2 SVGAGI. Trimming pared 0 bases from V and 4 bases from J, leaving 10 bases between. This CDR3 is 14 amino acids long. The CDR3 nucleotides are TGTGCCAGCAGTTACTCGATTCCGGCTTACGAGCAGTACTTC. Protein product: CASSYSIPAYEQYF.

Many counts were recorded for this clonotype. This rearrangement joins TRBV29-1 to TRBJ2-5; 10 bases agree with TRBD1. J lost 4 bases, V lost 6 bases, and 11 bases had no gene match. There are 15 residues in the CDR3. In germline, CDR1 is SQVTM, CDR2 ANQGSEA. CDR3 bases: TGCAGCGTAATCCCTGGGACAGGGGTCAGAGAGACCCAGTACTTC. Protein: CSVIPGTGVRETQYF.

The sample holds a few counts of this clonotype. The chain joins TRBV18 to TRBJ2-5, with 15 nucleotides matching TRBD2. This CDR3 spans 18 amino acids. V was pared by 1 base and J by 4 bases, with 7 bases of the junction left unmatched. Germline V lookup: CDR1 KGHSH, CDR2 LQKENI. As DNA, the CDR3 is TGTGCCAGCTCACCACGGACTAGCGGGAGGGCCCAGGGAGAGACCCAGTACTTC. It is translated as CASSPRTSGRAQGETQYF.

This clonotype has a count of ten or more. In nucleotides, the CDR3 is TGTGCCAGCAGCTCCGTTGAGGATCAGCCCCAGCATTTT. Translating gives CASSSVEDQPQHF. This chain joins TRBV7-6 and TRBJ1-5, with D unclear. The CDR3 runs to 13 residues. CDR1 and CDR2 (germline): SGHVS, FNYEAQ. The V end lost 4 bases, the J end lost 5 bases, and 9 bases lay between the germline ends.

In its sample, this clonotype was seen many times. CDR3 bases: TGTGCCACCAGCAGATCGCGGACAGGCGACTATGGCTACACCTTC. Translation: CATSRSRTGDYGYTF. The rearrangement joins TRBV15 to TRBJ1-2, with 7 nucleotides matching TRBD1. Per the germline V gene, CDR1 is LNHNV and CDR2 is YYDKDF (reference sequence). With V trimmed by 2 bases and J by 3 bases, 6 bases remained unmatched. This CDR3 has 15 residues.

The sample holds many counts of this clonotype. The chain couples TRBV12-3 or TRBV12-4 to TRBJ2-2, with TRBD2 identical over 7 bases. There are 16 residues in the CDR3. J lost 6 bases, V lost 6 bases, and 13 bases had no gene match. This CDR3 is CASRPPGGRAPGELFF. Here the CDR3 DNA reads TGTGCCAGCAGACCTCCTGGTGGGAGGGCCCCCGGGGAGCTGTTTTTT.

As for this clonotype: Germline is not matched at one junction end, which may reflect a read error. The CDR3 loop is CAISRVRDDIF. The CDR3 nucleotides are TGTGCCATCAGCCGCGTAAGGGATGACATCTTC. The chain links TRBV7-9 to TRBJ1-2, with D uncertain. The CDR3 runs to 11 residues. Germline values: CDR1 SEHNR, CDR2 FQNEAQ (reference sequence).

The table lists this clonotype with many counts. This chain connects TRBV28 to TRBJ2-7, with TRBD1 as a possible D gene (5 bases). V was pared by 2 bases and J by 0 bases, with 8 bases between. This CDR3 contains 14 residues. Germline V gene data show CDR1 as MDHEN and CDR2 as SYDVKM. This chain's CDR3 is CASSLTDSSYEQYF. The CDR3 bases are TGTGCCAGCAGTTTAACAGACAGCTCCTACGAGCAGTACTTC. The variable domain in full, completed from reference TRBV28 and TRBJ2-7, reads DVKVTQSSRYLVKRTGEKVFLECVQDMDHENMFWYRQDPGLGLRLIYFSYDVKMKEKGDIPEGYSVSREKKERFSLILESASTNQTSMYLCASSLTDSSYEQYFGPGTRLTVT.